The entry below gives a single T cell receptor (beta chain) sequence along with its context. Its cognate antigen is unknown. This CDR3 is 15 amino acids long. This sample was taken from a study of cytomegalovirus exposure and HLA in healthy donors. Across the study: Assignment to the Caucasian-associated ancestry cluster applied to 75% to 85% of the approximately 420 genotyped donors. General observations from the study: TCR beta V- and J-gene trimming was later associated with a missense DCLRE1C variant. Association with HLA alleles at 0.05 false discovery rate was found for 17,000 or so TCR beta sequences in a later analysis.

The PCR made use of 60 Vbeta and 13 Jbeta primers. Produced via immunoSEQ multiplex PCR; TCRdb's table is partial and in-frame only. The repertoire has around 200,000 clones, approximately 83% of them found once; the top ten carry about a tenth. Sequencing was done on a sample of PBMCs. The source of this sequence is a woman aged 50 to 60 in good health and CMV-seropositive. The J gene is TRBJ2-5, the V gene TRBV7-5; TRBD2 was called by the table and not checked on the DNA. TRBV7-5 is annotated as a pseudogene. Here the CDR3 DNA reads TGTGCCAGAAGCTTAGACCGGCGGAGCCAAGAGACCCAGTACTTC. Translation gives CARSLDRRSQETQYF.